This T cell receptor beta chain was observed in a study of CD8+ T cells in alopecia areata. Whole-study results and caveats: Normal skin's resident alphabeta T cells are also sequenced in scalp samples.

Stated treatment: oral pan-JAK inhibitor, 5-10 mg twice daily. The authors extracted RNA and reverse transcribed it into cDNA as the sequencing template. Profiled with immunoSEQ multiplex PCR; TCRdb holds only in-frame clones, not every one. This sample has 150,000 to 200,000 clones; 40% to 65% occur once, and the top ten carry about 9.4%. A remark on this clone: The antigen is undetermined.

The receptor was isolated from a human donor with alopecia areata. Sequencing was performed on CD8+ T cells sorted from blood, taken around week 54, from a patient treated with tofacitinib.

The CDR3 coding sequence is TGCGCCAGCAGCCCCGGGACAGGGGGATGGGGACAGGGGGACACTGAAGCTTTCTTT. This sequence encodes CASSPGTGGWGQGDTEAFF. The V call is TRBV4-1, the J call TRBJ1-1, with TRBD1 matching over 11 bases. This CDR3 has 19 amino acids. V dropped 4 bases and J dropped 3; count of bases not matched to a gene: 16. Germline CDR1 reads MGHRA; CDR2 reads YSYEKL.